The 6 T cell receptor beta chains reported below all come from one sample, sequenced in a study of T cell responses to AZD1222 COVID-19 vaccine. Only in-frame clones appear in the TCRdb table, and some are missing; sequencing was by immunoSEQ multiplex PCR. The data show approximately 180,000 clones, with 85% to 90% seen just once and approximately 4% held by the top ten. The source material was peripheral blood, sampled 28 days after the second dose of the MenACWY control vaccine. All receptors come from an adult who received the MenACWY meningococcal vaccine as a control.

CDR3 in amino acids: CANGRGSNQPQHF. CDR3 nucleotides: TGTGCCAACGGCAGGGGAAGCAATCAGCCCCAGCATTTT. This chain connects TRBV28 to TRBJ1-5; D is perhaps TRBD1 (6 bases). Germline V gene sequence: CDR1 MDHEN, CDR2 SYDVKM. The CDR3 has 13 residues. V was clipped by 10 bases and J by 1 base, with 11 bases between them.

The J gene is TRBJ2-5, the V gene TRBV28; TRBD1 matches 8 bases. The CDR3 has 17 amino acids. V lost 3 bases and J lost 5; bases outside the gene matches: 14. Germline assignment: CDR1 MDHEN and CDR2 SYDVKM. CDR3 bases: TGTGCCAGCAGTTTGAGGGGGCGGACAGGGAGTGGGGAGACCCAGTACTTC. Its translation is CASSLRGRTGSGETQYF. The full variable domain, completed using reference TRBV28 and TRBJ2-5, is DVKVTQSSRYLVKRTGEKVFLECVQDMDHENMFWYRQDPGLGLRLIYFSYDVKMKEKGDIPEGYSVSREKKERFSLILESASTNQTSMYLCASSLRGRTGSGETQYFGPGTRLLVL.

The V gene is TRBV28, the J gene TRBJ1-1; TRBD1 might be the D (6 bases). Germline V lookup: CDR1 MDHEN, CDR2 SYDVKM. This CDR3 comprises 13 residues. Trimming removed 8 bases from V and 6 bases from J, with 16 bases in between. CDR3 in amino acids: CASRKDRLAEAFF. The CDR3 region has the DNA TGTGCCAGCCGCAAAGACAGGCTTGCTGAAGCTTTCTTT.

The CDR3 DNA is TGCGCCAGCAGCTCCCTGGTGGGGGCGCGGAACACAGATACGCAGTATTTT. Protein sequence: CASSSLVGARNTDTQYF. The rearrangement joins TRBV5-1 to TRBJ2-3; a possible D gene is TRBD1 (6 bases). This CDR3 has 17 residues. The V gene lost 3 bases and the J gene lost 2 bases, with 19 bases spanning the gap. Germline V lookup: CDR1 SGHRS, CDR2 YFSETQ.

CDR3 in amino acids: CASSSGGTALEQYF. The CDR3 region has the DNA TGTGCCAGCAGTTCCGGGGGGACGGCGCTCGAGCAGTACTTC. The rearrangement links TRBV6-2 or TRBV6-3 to TRBJ2-7; TRBD2 matches 7 bases. Germline CDR1 reads MNHEY; CDR2 reads SVGEGT. Trimming at V came to 4 bases and at J to 6 bases, leaving 9 bases not matched to a gene. CDR3 length equals 14 residues.

This chain connects TRBV7-9 to TRBJ1-2; weak D call: TRBD1 (6 bases). The CDR3 is made up of 13 amino acids. The V end was cut by 5 bases, the J end by 4 bases, with 11 bases between. Germline V gene data show CDR1 as SEHNR and CDR2 as FQNEAQ (reference sequence). CDR3 amino acids: CASSPLDSYGYTF. DNA for the CDR3: TGTGCCAGCAGCCCATTGGACAGCTATGGCTACACCTTC.